This is a list of T cell receptor beta chains from one sample in a study of blood T cell repertoires in COVID-19. Clones were read by immunoSEQ multiplex PCR, and TCRdb kept only the in-frame ones, dropping some. The sample contains about 180,000 clones, less than 90% of which appear only once. The sample comprised peripheral blood. The receptors were gathered from a man aged 65 to 85 with active or convalescent COVID-19. The CDR3 runs from the conserved cysteine through the conserved F or W. D genes are given only for firm matches. Rows give clone size only sometimes, using once, few, many, or a class for an expanded clone.

clone_size | d_call | j_call | v_call | cdr3_nt | cdr3_aa
. | TRBD1 | TRBJ1-2 | TRBV3-1/TRBV3-2 | TGTGCCAGCAGACAAGGGGGCAGGGTTGGCTATGGCTACACCTTC | CASRQGGRVGYGYTF
. | . | TRBJ1-5 | TRBV14 | TGTGCCAGCAGCCAAGGACTTTATCAGCCCCAGCATTTT | CASSQGLYQPQHF
. | . | TRBJ1-2 | TRBV28 | TGTGCCAGCAGTTTGGTAGCCCTCGCTAACTATGGCTACACCTTC | CASSLVALANYGYTF
. | . | TRBJ1-2 | TRBV28 | TGTGCCAGCAGTTTACCAGGAGGTAGGGTCCTCGGCTACACCTTC | CASSLPGGRVLGYTF
once | . | TRBJ1-2 | TRBV6-5 | TGTGCCAGCAGTTACGAGGGATCCCTCCCCTGGGGCTACACCTTC | CASSYEGSLPWGYTF
once | . | TRBJ1-3 | TRBV19 | TGTGCCAGTAGTCCCGACAGTTCTCCTTTAGGCTCTGGAAACACCATATATTTT | CASSPDSSPLGSGNTIYF
. | . | TRBJ1-1 | TRBV29-1 | TGCAGCGTCCGGTCGGGGAACACTGAAGCTTTCTTT | CSVRSGNTEAFF
. | TRBD1 | TRBJ1-2 | TRBV5-1 | TGCGCCAGCAGCTCCGGGACAGGGGAAGTCAATGGCTACACCTTC | CASSSGTGEVNGYTF
. | . | TRBJ1-3 | TRBV7-2 | TGTGCCAGCAGCTTAGTTAGCGGCGCCTCTGGAAACACCATATATTTT | CASSLVSGASGNTIYF
. | . | TRBJ1-2 | TRBV29-1 | TGCAGCGTTGTAACGGGAAATCATGGCTACACCTTC | CSVVTGNHGYTF
. | TRBD2 | TRBJ2-2 | TRBV5-8 | TGTGCCAGCAGCCCCGGCCGACTAGCGGGGCTTAGTAGGGAGCTGTTTTTT | CASSPGRLAGLSRELFF
. | . | TRBJ1-1 | TRBV6-6 | TGTGCCAGCTTACCCTATGCGAACACTGAAGCTTTCTTT | CASLPYANTEAFF
. | TRBD1 | TRBJ2-3 | TRBV6-5 | TGTGCCAGCAGTTACCAGGGACAGGGGATCACAGATACGCAGTATTTT | CASSYQGQGITDTQYF
. | TRBD2 | TRBJ2-1 | TRBV5-1 | TGCGCCAGCAGCTCCTTAGCGGGGGTAACCTACAATGAGCAGTTCTTC | CASSSLAGVTYNEQFF
. | . | TRBJ2-7 | TRBV2 | TGTGCCACAGCGGCGCTTTCGGGCGAGCAGTACTTC | CATAALSGEQYF
once | . | TRBJ1-1 | TRBV6-2/TRBV6-3 | TGTGCCAGCAGTTACTCGTACAGGAACACTGAAGCTTTCTTT | CASSYSYRNTEAFF
. | TRBD1 | TRBJ2-4 | TRBV4-3 | TGCGCCAGCAGCCAAGGGCTAGGACAGGGGAGAAACATTCAGTACTTC | CASSQGLGQGRNIQYF
. | . | TRBJ2-1 | TRBV28 | TGTGCCAGCAGCTCGACGGACACATACAATGAGCAGTTCTTC | CASSSTDTYNEQFF
. | . | TRBJ2-1 | TRBV4-1 | TGCGCCAGCAGCCCCAAGATTAGCTCCTACAATGAGCAGTTCTTC | CASSPKISSYNEQFF
. | TRBD1 | TRBJ1-1 | TRBV10-2 | TGCGCCACCCGTCCCACGAGGAGGGCAGGGGGGAAGGGGACTGAAGCTTTCTTT | CATRPTRRAGGKGTEAFF
few | TRBD1 | TRBJ1-2 | TRBV28 | TGTGCCAGCAGTCAGGGGGCGAGGTATGGCTACACCTTC | CASSQGARYGYTF
. | . | TRBJ1-1 | TRBV29-1 | TGCAGCGTCCGCCAGGGGACGGCTGGGACTGAAGCTTTCTTT | CSVRQGTAGTEAFF
. | . | TRBJ1-3 | TRBV4-1 | TGCGCCAGCAGCCAAGGGGGGACTGTCGCTGGAAACACCATATATTTT | CASSQGGTVAGNTIYF
. | TRBD2 | TRBJ2-3 | TRBV7-8 | TGTGCCAGCAGCTGGGATAGCGGGTGGGATACGCAGTATTTT | CASSWDSGWDTQYF
. | TRBD1 | TRBJ1-2 | TRBV6-2/TRBV6-3 | TGTGCCAGCAGTTACCCGGGACAGGAGAACTATGGCTACACCTTC | CASSYPGQENYGYTF
. | . | TRBJ1-1 | TRBV6-2/TRBV6-3 | TGTGCCAGCAGTATTTACAGCACTGAAGCTTTCTTT | CASSIYSTEAFF
. | . | TRBJ1-2 | TRBV12-3/TRBV12-4 | TGTGCCAGCCCCCGGGGGGGGGTGAATGGCTACACCTTC | CASPRGGVNGYTF
. | TRBD1 | TRBJ1-2 | TRBV9 | TGTGCCAGCAGCACTCAGGACAGGAATGGCTACACCTTC | CASSTQDRNGYTF
. | . | TRBJ1-1 | TRBV6-2/TRBV6-3 | TGTGCCAGCAGTTACATAGAGACGGGGAACACTGAAGCTTTCTTT | CASSYIETGNTEAFF
. | TRBD2 | TRBJ2-3 | TRBV5-1 | TGCGCCAGCAGCTTGGTGGCGGGGGGTGGCGATACGCAGTATTTT | CASSLVAGGGDTQYF
. | . | TRBJ2-5 | TRBV18 | TGTGCCAGCTCACCACCCAAGCCTCAAGAGACCCAGTACTTC | CASSPPKPQETQYF
once | . | TRBJ1-1 | TRBV4-3 | TGCGCCAGCAGCCAAGATCGAAGGGGATTGAACACTGAAGCTTTCTTT | CASSQDRRGLNTEAFF
. | . | TRBJ2-7 | TRBV6-2/TRBV6-3 | TGTGCCAGCAGTTGGACAGCTACTGTCTACGAGCAGTACTTC | CASSWTATVYEQYF